A selection of T cell receptor beta chains follows, all from one sample in a study of identical twins. TCRdb fed the 5' RACE reads into MiXCR, producing one record per CDR3 protein. Of about 450,000 distinct CDR3 sequences in the sample, about a fifth are singletons; the top ten hold less than 15%. Material for sequencing was naive T cells sorted from blood. Receptors were obtained from a man aged 45-60 years in good health. The CDR3 runs from the conserved cysteine through the conserved F or W. A D gene is named only where the DNA matches it firmly. For some rows the clone size is stated as once, few or many, or as a class when expanded; others skip it.

d_call	v_call	clone_size	j_call	cdr3_nt	cdr3_aa
TRBD1	TRBV28	few	TRBJ2-5	TGTGCCAGCAGTTACCCCGGGACAGCCTCCCCCAGGGGAGAGACCCAGTACTTC	CASSYPGTASPRGETQYF
NA	TRBV7-2	few	TRBJ2-7	TGTGCCAGCAGCTTAGTCCCCGACAGTGGCTACGAGCAGTACTTC	CASSLVPDSGYEQYF
NA	TRBV27	NA	TRBJ2-3	TGTGCCAGCAGTTTCGGCGGATCTTTGGATACGCAGTATTTT	CASSFGGSLDTQYF
NA	TRBV20-1	NA	TRBJ1-1	TGCAGTGCTAGCCACATGGGGAAGGGGAAAACTGAAGCTTTCTTT	CSASHMGKGKTEAFF
NA	TRBV6-1	many	TRBJ2-7	TGTGCCAGCAGCCCGGGGCAAGGGGGTCTGGGCGAGCAGTACTTC	CASSPGQGGLGEQYF
NA	TRBV5-1	NA	TRBJ2-1	TGCGCCAGCAGCTCAGGCAGGGACAATGAGCAGTTCTTC	CASSSGRDNEQFF
TRBD1	TRBV27	NA	TRBJ2-1	TGTGCCAGCAGTTCCGGGACAGGGGTATACAATGAGCAGTTCTTC	CASSSGTGVYNEQFF
TRBD2	TRBV4-3	few	TRBJ2-7	TGCGCCAGCAGCCGGCTAGCGGGAGGTCTTTACGAGCAGTACTTC	CASSRLAGGLYEQYF
TRBD1	TRBV11-2	NA	TRBJ2-6	TGTGCCAGCAGCTCCCGGACAGGGGCCAGCTCTGGGGCCAACGTCCTGACTTTC	CASSSRTGASSGANVLTF
NA	TRBV29-1	many	TRBJ2-1	TGCAGCGTTGCTAGGACAGCCGACAATGAGCAGTTCTTC	CSVARTADNEQFF
TRBD2	TRBV7-6	NA	TRBJ2-1	TGTGCCAGCAGCCGAAGTTCGCGGGGGGGCAGTGTTAATGAGCAGTTCTTC	CASSRSSRGGSVNEQFF
NA	TRBV6-2/TRBV6-3	few	TRBJ1-5	TGTGCCAGCAGGAGCGGAGGGGTAGGCAATCAGCCCCAGCATTTT	CASRSGGVGNQPQHF
NA	TRBV7-9	NA	TRBJ2-2	TGTGCCAGCAGGCGGGGAGGATCGAACACCGGGGAGCTGTTTTTT	CASRRGGSNTGELFF
NA	TRBV7-9	few	TRBJ2-1	TGTGCAAGCACCCAGGAGAGTAGCGGAAACAATGAGCAGTTCTTC	CASTQESSGNNEQFF
NA	TRBV5-4	few	TRBJ2-1	TGTGCCAGCAGCCCAGACCTATACAATGAGCAGTTCTTC	CASSPDLYNEQFF
TRBD2	TRBV12-3/TRBV12-4	few	TRBJ2-1	TGTGCCAGCAGTCCAAGGACTAGCGGGAACCGATATTACAATGAGCAGTTCTTC	CASSPRTSGNRYYNEQFF
TRBD1	TRBV5-1	many	TRBJ1-2	TGCGCCAGCCGTCCCGGGACAGGGATGGGCGGCTACACCTTC	CASRPGTGMGGYTF
TRBD1	TRBV12-3/TRBV12-4	few	TRBJ2-5	TGTGCCAGCAGGGGACAGAGAGAGACCCAGTACTTC	CASRGQRETQYF
NA	TRBV4-2	NA	TRBJ2-6	TGTGCCAGCAGCCACCTTATCTCTGGGGCCAACGTCCTGACTTTC	CASSHLISGANVLTF
NA	TRBV10-3	few	TRBJ1-5	TGTGCCATCAGTGAGGCGGGGGGTCAGCCCCAGCATTTT	CAISEAGGQPQHF
NA	TRBV7-8	NA	TRBJ2-4	TGTGCCAGCAGCTTGCCAGGGTTGGGAAACATTCAGTACTTC	CASSLPGLGNIQYF
NA	TRBV20-1	many	TRBJ2-1	TGCAGTGCTAGCCTAAGCTCCTACAATGAGCAGTTCTTC	CSASLSSYNEQFF
NA	TRBV4-2	few	TRBJ1-3	TGTGCCAGCAGTCGCGACGGCTTGTCAGGAAACACCATATATTTT	CASSRDGLSGNTIYF
NA	TRBV5-6	few	TRBJ2-7	TGTGCCAGCAGCCGCCAAGTGGACATCTCCTACGAGCAGTACTTC	CASSRQVDISYEQYF
NA	TRBV20-1	few	TRBJ1-1	TGCAGTGCTCTGATGCGGGGGGAGAACACTGAAGCTTTCTTT	CSALMRGENTEAFF
NA	TRBV9	many	TRBJ2-1	TGTGCCAGCAGCGTAGGCGGCGGTGAGCAGTTCTTC	CASSVGGGEQFF
NA	TRBV29-1	few	TRBJ2-1	TGCAGCGGCGCGTACAATGAGCAGTTCTTC	CSGAYNEQFF